These 22 T cell receptor beta chains were all obtained from the same sample, sequenced in a study of patients and donors after allogeneic stem cell transplantation. TCRdb processed the RT-PCR reads anew with MiXCR; each CDR3 protein has one entry. The repertoire holds under 200,000 distinct CDR3 sequences, with about 32% as singletons. The sample consisted of blood, either unsorted or a sorted T cell fraction (not recorded which). The source is a human donor who was either an allogeneic HSCT recipient or a stem cell or donor lymphocyte infusion donor (not recorded which). It is not recorded whose cells these are; they may come from a transplant donor.

The rearrangement links TRBV29-1 to TRBJ2-7; either TRBD1 or TRBD2 may fit D (5 bases each). This CDR3 has 14 residues. The germline CDR1 and CDR2 sequences are SQVTM and ANQGSEA. V was shortened by 3 bases and J by 2 bases, with 14 bases between the two germline ends. Here the CDR3 reads CSVDLGAGPYEQYF. The CDR3 DNA follows: TGCAGCGTTGACCTCGGGGCAGGTCCCTACGAGCAGTACTTC.

The V gene is TRBV27, the J gene TRBJ2-1, with a weak D call TRBD1 (7 bases). Trimming left V 6 bases short and J 5 bases short, with 20 bases between. The CDR3 has 16 amino acids. Germline CDR1 MNHEY, CDR2 SMNVEV (reference sequence). CDR3 nucleotide sequence: TGTGCCAGCAGGCGAACAGGGGAGGAGGGGGACAATGAGCAGTTCTTC. It yields the protein CASRRTGEEGDNEQFF.

This sequence joins TRBV6-2 or TRBV6-3 and TRBJ2-3; 8 positions agree with TRBD1. The germline V gene has CDR1 MNHEY and CDR2 SVGEGT. V gave up 5 bases and J gave up 5 bases; unmatched junction bases: 12. The CDR3 extends over 16 amino acids. CDR3 sequence (DNA): TGTGCCAGCAGTACCCCGGGGCAGGGGGCAGGAGATACGCAGTATTTT. Encoded protein: CASSTPGQGAGDTQYF.

The table lists this clonotype with a few counts. The chain uses TRBV12-3 or TRBV12-4 and TRBJ1-5; a possible D gene is TRBD1 (6 bases). The CDR3 length is 18 residues. V lost 4 bases to trimming and J lost 0 bases, with 19 bases between them. The CDR3 here is CASSSTSGGADSNQPQHF. CDR3 bases: TGTGCCAGCAGTTCCACCTCGGGGGGGGCGGATAGCAATCAGCCCCAGCATTTT.

The rearrangement links TRBV7-9 to TRBJ2-1; D possibly corresponds to TRBD1 (6 bases). Germline V gene lookup returns CDR1 SEHNR and CDR2 FQNEAQ (reference sequence). The CDR3 consists of 15 residues. The germline V and J ends were trimmed by 3 bases and 4 bases, with 13 bases remaining between them. CDR3 DNA sequence: TGTGCCAGCAGCTTTCCCGAGACAGGATACAATGAGCAGTTCTTC. Translating it yields CASSFPETGYNEQFF. Supplemented by reference TRBV7-9 and TRBJ2-1, the full variable domain reads DTGVSQNPRHKITKRGQNVTFRCDPISEHNRLYWYRQTLGQGPEFLTYFQNEAQLEKSRLLSDRFSAERPKGSFSTLEIQRTEQGDSAMYLCASSFPETGYNEQFFGPGTRLTVL.

The table lists this clonotype with a count of one. The rearrangement uses TRBV27 and TRBJ2-3; TRBD2 matches 8 bases. Germline CDR1 is MNHEY and CDR2 is SMNVEV (reference sequence). V trimming: 7 bases; J trimming: 4 bases; junction bases outside the gene matches: 10. The CDR3 has 15 residues. The CDR3 coding sequence is TGTGCCAGCAACTCCGGCGGGGGGCTGGCAGATACGCAGTATTTT. Encoded protein: CASNSGGGLADTQYF.

The chain couples TRBV6-5 to TRBJ2-6; 8 bases map to TRBD1. V lost 6 bases, J lost 0 bases, and 4 bases stayed unmatched. The CDR3 contains 16 residues. Germline values: CDR1 MNHEY, CDR2 SVGAGI. The CDR3 DNA reads TGTGCCAGCAGCCGAGGGACAGGCTCTGGGGCCAACGTCCTGACTTTC. Protein sequence: CASSRGTGSGANVLTF.

The rearrangement uses TRBV12-3 or TRBV12-4 and TRBJ2-1; no definite D call. The CDR3 extends over 15 amino acids. Between the trimmed V and J ends, which lost 2 bases and 2 bases, there was a span of 10 bases. The CDR3 loop reads CASSLTWAPYNEQFF. Written as DNA, the CDR3 is TGTGCCAGCAGTTTAACCTGGGCCCCCTACAATGAGCAGTTCTTC.

This chain joins TRBV6-6 and TRBJ2-7; D gene ambiguous. The V end lost 6 bases, the J end lost 0 bases, and 12 bases lay between the germline ends. Germline values: CDR1 MNHNY, CDR2 SVGAGI (reference sequence). The CDR3 covers 14 residues. The CDR3 DNA reads TGTGCCAGCAGAAGTACTTATTACTCCTACGAGCAGTACTTC. It codes for CASRSTYYSYEQYF.

The chain has TRBV28 and TRBJ2-3; D possibly uses TRBD1 or TRBD2 (5 bases each). Trimming stripped 6 bases from V and 2 bases from J, with 12 bases between. CDR1 is MDHEN and CDR2 is SYDVKM in the germline V gene. This CDR3 region has 14 residues. This CDR3 is CASSFGTFTDTQYF. The CDR3 nucleotides are TGTGCCAGCAGCTTCGGGACGTTCACAGATACGCAGTATTTT.

This clonotype was seen a few times. The chain combines TRBV12-3 or TRBV12-4 with TRBJ1-1; D is unclear. Trimming removed 2 bases at V and 0 bases at J, with 10 bases between. The CDR3 length is 15 residues. For the CDR3, the DNA is TGTGCCAGCAGTTTATCGGCGTTCCTGAACACTGAAGCTTTCTTT. Translated, it gives CASSLSAFLNTEAFF.

V and J are TRBV5-5 and TRBJ2-1, with D possibly TRBD1 on 7 matching bases. Germline V lookup: CDR1 SGHKS, CDR2 YYEKEE (reference sequence). This CDR3 has 16 amino acids. V shed 4 bases and J shed 0 bases, with 14 bases lying between them. The CDR3 DNA is TGTGCCAGCAGCGCGGGACAGATTTTCTCCTACAATGAGCAGTTCTTC. This gives the protein CASSAGQIFSYNEQFF.

The V gene is TRBV7-9, the J gene TRBJ2-5, with unresolved D. The CDR3 length is 12 residues. V lost 1 base and J lost 4, with 4 bases in between. CDR1 is SEHNR, CDR2 FQNEAQ, per germline (reference sequence). The CDR3 DNA reads as TGTGCCAGCAGCTTAGTTAGAGAGACCCAGTACTTC. This codes for CASSLVRETQYF. Full variable domain (missing parts from reference TRBV7-9 and TRBJ2-5): DTGVSQNPRHKITKRGQNVTFRCDPISEHNRLYWYRQTLGQGPEFLTYFQNEAQLEKSRLLSDRFSAERPKGSFSTLEIQRTEQGDSAMYLCASSLVRETQYFGPGTRLLVL.

In this sample, this clonotype turned up many times. The V call is TRBV6-5, the J call TRBJ1-6; D gene ambiguous. The ends were cut back, 2 bases at V and 1 base at J, with 15 bases in the middle. The CDR3 loop spans 18 amino acids. Looked up from germline, CDR1 is MNHEY and CDR2 is SVGAGI. In nucleotides, the CDR3 is TGTGCCAGCAGTTACGGATACTTTTCAGGTTCCTATAATTCACCCCTCCACTTT. Residues: CASSYGYFSGSYNSPLHF.

The gene calls are TRBV5-4 and TRBJ2-1; unclear D gene. This CDR3 spans 11 amino acids. Trimming left V 4 bases short and J 13 bases short, with 12 bases between. The V gene's germline CDR1 is SGHNT and CDR2 YYREEE (reference sequence). This chain's CDR3 is CASSGGIRQFF. CDR3 coding DNA: TGTGCCAGCAGCGGTGGTATCCGTCAGTTCTTC.

The chain links TRBV28 to TRBJ1-5, with D perhaps TRBD1 (6 bases). The germline V gene has CDR1 MDHEN and CDR2 SYDVKM. The CDR3 runs to 12 residues. With 9 bases removed from V and 11 bases from J, the gap between germline ends came to 17 bases. The CDR3 protein is CASDTPGQTQHF. CDR3 in DNA: TGTGCCAGTGACACGCCGGGACAAACCCAGCATTTT.

The CDR3 sequence: CASSFGQGRGGYGYTF. DNA for the CDR3: TGTGCCAGCAGTTTTGGCCAGGGGCGCGGCGGCTATGGCTACACCTTC. This sequence joins TRBV28 and TRBJ1-2; TRBD1 might be the D (6 bases). V was cut by 3 bases and J by 4 bases, with 18 bases left in between. This CDR3 comprises 16 residues. Germline CDR1 is MDHEN and CDR2 is SYDVKM.

The rearrangement uses TRBV2 and TRBJ1-2; perhaps TRBD1 as D (6 bases). The CDR3 sequence is 14 residues long. CDR1 is SNHLY, CDR2 FYNNEI, per germline. V was shortened by 3 bases and J by 3 bases, with 11 bases between the two germline ends. The CDR3 here is CASSDRGRDYGYTF. The CDR3 DNA reads TGTGCCAGCAGTGACAGGGGTCGGGACTATGGCTACACCTTC.

The gene calls are TRBV7-3 and TRBJ2-3; D is uncertain. V was clipped by 1 base and J by 4 bases, with 6 bases between them. The CDR3 sequence is 13 residues long. In germline, CDR1 is SGHTA, CDR2 FQGTGA. CDR3 amino acids: CASSLNRPDTQYF. The CDR3 DNA follows: TGTGCCAGCAGCTTAAATCGCCCAGATACGCAGTATTTT.

The gene calls are TRBV7-9 and TRBJ1-4, with D possibly matching TRBD1 (6 bases). The CDR3 spans 15 residues. Germline assignment: CDR1 SEHNR and CDR2 FQNEAQ (reference sequence). V lost 1 base and J 5 bases, leaving 11 bases between the germline ends. In DNA, the CDR3 is TGTGCCAGCAGCTTAGACACAGGGAGGAATGAAAAACTGTTTTTT. Its protein is CASSLDTGRNEKLFF.

The sample holds many counts of this clonotype. This chain links TRBV19 with TRBJ1-1, with D tentatively TRBD1 (6 bases). The CDR3 contains 16 residues. In germline, CDR1 is LNHDA, CDR2 SQIVND (reference sequence). V lost 7 bases and J lost 4, with 22 bases in between. CDR3 sequence (DNA): TGTGCCAGTACCAATCTCCTACAGGGAGGGAGCACTGAAGCTTTCTTT. Translated, it gives CASTNLLQGGSTEAFF.

This clonotype was counted only a few times. The chain recombines TRBV12-3 or TRBV12-4 with TRBJ2-5, with 11 bases matching TRBD2. Trimming removed 8 bases from V and 4 bases from J; junction bases left unmatched: 9. The CDR3 spans 15 residues. The CDR3 DNA is TGTGCCAGCGCCTTAGCGGGAGGGACGGCAGAGACCCAGTACTTC. Translating gives CASALAGGTAETQYF.